The sequence of this T cell receptor beta chain was determined in a study of neurological immune-mediated disorders. Between the trimmed V and J ends, which lost 0 bases and 2 bases, there was a span of 16 bases. Germline CDR1 reads MGHRA; CDR2 reads YSYEKL. The CDR3 loop spans 17 amino acids. Time point defined: longitudinal time-point 2. This clonotype was counted between two and nine times. TCRdb processed the 5' RACE reads anew with MiXCR; each CDR3 protein has one entry. The sample consists of approximately 30,000 distinct CDR3 sequences, about 13% of them appearing once. Sequenced sample: PBMCs. This sequence joins TRBV4-1 and TRBJ1-2; TRBD1 is a possible D gene (5 bases). This receptor was taken from a middle-aged woman in good health. CDR3 sequence: CASSQEDDRLLNYGYTF. CDR3 DNA: TGCGCCAGCAGCCAAGAGGACGACAGACTCCTGAACTATGGCTACACCTTC.